One TCR beta chain is described in this entry. Its antigen remains unidentified. The data were taken from a study of molecular identifiers for immune sequencing clone quantification. Trimming took 6 bases from V and 7 from J, leaving 13 bases between them. This CDR3 is built from 12 residues. Libraries of bulk TCR were made by previously described methods (with listed TCR primers). TCRdb processed the PCR reads anew with MiXCR; each CDR3 protein has one entry. The data hold about 100,000 distinct CDR3 sequences, with 21% observed a single time. Findings and limits, study-wide: Among 800,000 to 1,000,000 naive cells, as was reported, spiked Jurkat TCR RNA from one cell was detectable. Beyond 20 RNA copies, clones held over 97% of effector molecules, compared with under 1% in naive cells.

The sorting of naive CD8 T cells used the CD8+CD4-CCR7+CD45RA+ phenotype. This TCR derives from a human donor in good health. Some libraries in this study had Jurkat cell RNA spiked in. Sequencing was done on a sample of naive CD8+ T cells from blood, with Jurkat cell RNA spiked in. As to subset: FACS-sorted CD8+CD4-CCR7+CD45RA+ naive T cells. The rearrangement joins TRBV12-3 or TRBV12-4 to TRBJ2-7; D may correspond to TRBD1 or TRBD2 (6 bases each). CDR3 coding DNA: TGTGCCAGCAGCCTGGGGGGCCAGGAGCAGTACTTC. This sequence encodes CASSLGGQEQYF.